This TCR beta chain was captured in a study of blood T cell repertoires in COVID-19. Measured with immunoSEQ multiplex PCR; TCRdb has only the in-frame clones, and not every one. The sample shows 320,000 or so clones, more than 85% of them seen only once. CDR3 size: 15 residues. The germline V gene has CDR1 SGHNT and CDR2 YYREEE (reference sequence). The junction had 8 bases not matched to a gene; V was cut back by 0 bases and J by 8 bases. In its sample, this clone was seen once. The source material was PBMCs or T cells enriched from blood (not recorded which). The source of this sequence is a woman aged 25 to 45 who had recovered from COVID-19. The chain uses TRBV5-4 and TRBJ2-1; 7 nucleotides line up with TRBD2. DNA for the CDR3: TGTGCCAGCAGCTTGGTTATCCAGGGAGGGGATGAGCAGTTCTTC. Residues: CASSLVIQGGDEQFF.